This entry lists 30 T cell receptor beta chains sequenced from one sample in a study of blood T cell repertoires in COVID-19. Sequencing was performed with immunoSEQ multiplex PCR; in TCRdb, only in-frame clones are kept and a portion is missing. Of about 220,000 clones in the sample, roughly 90% are singletons; the top ten hold 2.6%. The specimen sequenced was PBMCs or T cells enriched from blood (not recorded which). These receptors all stem from a woman in her 30s who had recovered from COVID-19.

The rearrangement uses TRBV19 and TRBJ2-1; 8 positions match TRBD2. V shed 0 bases, J shed 4 bases, and the junction held 2 bases outside the gene matches. CDR1 and CDR2 from the germline V gene are LNHDA and SQIVND (reference sequence). The CDR3 length is 15 residues. The CDR3 DNA follows: TGTGCCAGTAGTATAGACACTAGCGGATACAATGAGCAGTTCTTC. Amino acids: CASSIDTSGYNEQFF.

V is TRBV6-5 and J is TRBJ1-6; the match to TRBD1 covers 7 bases. J was trimmed by 7 bases and V by 8 bases; bases with no gene match: 8. CDR3 length: 14 amino acids. The germline V gene has CDR1 MNHEY and CDR2 SVGAGI. CDR3 DNA sequence: TGTGCCAGCGGCCTCGGGACAGAGAATTCACCCCTCCACTTT. It specifies CASGLGTENSPLHF.

This clone was recorded once. CDR3 sequence: CASRTGGRAEAFF. The CDR3 DNA is TGTGCCAGCAGGACAGGGGGCCGGGCTGAAGCTTTCTTT. The rearrangement uses TRBV6-5 and TRBJ1-1, with 10 bases aligning to TRBD1. J was trimmed by 6 bases and V by 6 bases; bases with no gene match: 4. Germline V CDR1 and CDR2: MNHEY, SVGAGI. This CDR3 region has 13 residues.

This rearrangement joins TRBV27 to TRBJ1-1; D perhaps matches TRBD1 (5 bases). This CDR3 is 13 amino acids long. The germline CDR1 and CDR2 sequences are MNHEY and SMNVEV (reference sequence). V lost 1 base and J 7 bases, leaving 10 bases between the germline ends. The CDR3 loop is CASSLYGGGEAFF. In DNA form, the CDR3 reads TGTGCCAGCAGTTTATACGGGGGGGGTGAAGCTTTCTTT.

This clone was detected a few times. V and J are TRBV7-8 and TRBJ1-2; D perhaps matches TRBD1 (6 bases). The CDR3 is 13 residues long. CDR1 is SGHVS and CDR2 is FQNEAQ in the germline V gene. Trimming left V 6 bases short and J 8 bases short, with 16 bases between. For the CDR3, the DNA is TGTGCCAGCAGAGAATTGACAGGCAAGGGCTACACCTTC. Protein product: CASRELTGKGYTF.

The CDR3 reads CASSYNRERETQYF. CDR3 nucleotide sequence: TGTGCCAGCAGTTACAACAGGGAGCGAGAGACCCAGTACTTC. The rearrangement joins TRBV6-5 to TRBJ2-5; tentative D call: TRBD1 (6 bases). V was trimmed by 2 bases and J by 4 bases, leaving 11 bases between them. CDR1 MNHEY and CDR2 SVGAGI come from the germline V gene. CDR3 length: 14 residues.

V usage is TRBV12-5 and J usage is TRBJ2-1, with D tentatively TRBD1 (6 bases). Germline CDR1 LGHNT, CDR2 FRNRAP. Deletions cut 5 bases from V and 7 bases from J, with 24 bases between. The CDR3 extends over 17 amino acids. CDR3 loop: CASGPPGKRGSWNEQFF. CDR3 nucleotide sequence: TGTGCTAGTGGTCCCCCCGGCAAGAGGGGGTCTTGGAATGAGCAGTTCTTC.

The rearrangement links TRBV4-3 to TRBJ2-1, with 7 bases matching TRBD2. The CDR3 has 14 residues. The germline V gene has CDR1 LGHNA and CDR2 YSLEER. V shed 0 bases, J shed 7 bases, and the junction held 3 bases outside the gene matches. The CDR3 nucleotides read TGCGCCAGCAGCCAAGAACTTAGCGGGAATGAGCAGTTCTTC. Amino acids: CASSQELSGNEQFF.

V gene TRBV5-1 combines with J gene TRBJ2-7; no clear D gene. CDR1 SGHRS and CDR2 YFSETQ come from the germline V gene. Trimming left V 1 base short and J 0 bases short, with 8 bases between. This CDR3 spans 14 amino acids. The DNA of the CDR3 is TGCGCCAGCAGCTTGTCGACAAGCTCCTACGAGCAGTACTTC. Translating gives CASSLSTSSYEQYF.

The chain combines TRBV18 with TRBJ2-3; possible D gene TRBD1, 5 bases. Germline CDR1 and CDR2: KGHSH and LQKENI. The CDR3 loop spans 14 amino acids. V lost 5 bases, J lost 0 bases, and 9 bases lay in between. CDR3 protein: CASSETVSTDTQYF. Here the CDR3 DNA reads TGTGCCAGCTCAGAGACAGTTAGCACAGATACGCAGTATTTT.

The count of this clone is one. This chain joins TRBV5-1 and TRBJ1-5, with 11 bases that match TRBD1. From germline, CDR1 is SGHRS and CDR2 YFSETQ. The CDR3 totals 16 residues. The junction had 9 bases not matched to a gene; V was cut back by 4 bases and J by 6 bases. The CDR3, as DNA: TGCGCCAGCAGCGCCGGGACAGGGGGACAGGGTCAGCCCCAGCATTTT. Protein product: CASSAGTGGQGQPQHF.

The V and J genes are TRBV19 and TRBJ1-6; 8 nucleotides agree with TRBD1. The CDR3 runs to 16 residues. Germline values: CDR1 LNHDA, CDR2 SQIVND (reference sequence). V was pared by 6 bases and J by 7 bases, with 11 bases of the junction left unmatched. Here the CDR3 DNA reads TGTGCCAGTAGACCCTCCCGACAGGGGCGGAATTCACCCCTCCACTTT. It encodes CASRPSRQGRNSPLHF.

The chain uses TRBV9 and TRBJ2-3, with 14 nucleotides matching TRBD2. CDR3 size: 16 residues. The germline V gene has CDR1 SGDLS and CDR2 YYNGEE. V was pared by 2 bases and J by 5 bases, with 4 bases of the junction left unmatched. CDR3 sequence: CASSVGLAGVVDTQYF. As DNA, the CDR3 is TGTGCCAGCAGCGTGGGACTAGCGGGGGTAGTAGATACGCAGTATTTT.

This clone was recorded only once. This chain joins TRBV2 and TRBJ1-5, with 8 bases fitting TRBD1. V was clipped by 5 bases and J by 3 bases; unmatched bases: 6. The CDR3 runs 15 residues. CDR1 is SNHLY, CDR2 FYNNEI, per germline. This chain's CDR3 is CASSPQGAVNQPQHF. The CDR3 nucleotides are TGTGCCAGCAGTCCCCAGGGGGCGGTCAATCAGCCCCAGCATTTT.

The V and J genes are TRBV4-2 and TRBJ1-3; D is possibly TRBD1 (6 bases). Trimming removed 4 bases at V and 2 bases at J, with 12 bases between. The CDR3 has 15 residues. Germline lookup yields CDR1 LGHNA and CDR2 YNFKEQ. The CDR3 region is CASSPKQGTGNTIYF. CDR3 nucleotides: TGTGCCAGCAGCCCCAAACAGGGTACTGGAAACACCATATATTTT.

In DNA form, the CDR3 reads TGTGCCACCCAGGGGACGGTGAACACTGAAGCTTTCTTT. Encoded protein: CATQGTVNTEAFF. The chain is built from TRBV27 and TRBJ1-1; weak D call: TRBD1 (6 bases). V shed 10 bases and J shed 0 bases, with 12 bases lying between them. Per germline, CDR1 MNHEY and CDR2 SMNVEV (reference sequence). This CDR3 has 13 amino acids.

The rearrangement links TRBV4-2 to TRBJ1-4; D is unresolved. The length of the CDR3 is 14 residues. V was cut by 0 bases and J by 7 bases, with 9 bases left in between. In germline, CDR1 is LGHNA, CDR2 YNFKEQ. CDR3 sequence reads: CASSQDGGPEKLFF. The CDR3 DNA reads TGTGCCAGCAGCCAAGACGGAGGTCCTGAAAAACTGTTTTTT.

The chain recombines TRBV5-6 with TRBJ1-4; a weak D match, TRBD1 (5 bases). Germline V gene lookup returns CDR1 SGHDT and CDR2 YYEEEE. The ends were cut back, 1 base at V and 5 bases at J, with 15 bases in the middle. CDR3 length equals 16 residues. CDR3 sequence: CASSLYSRQRNEKLFF. DNA for the CDR3: TGTGCCAGCAGCTTGTATAGTCGACAGCGCAATGAAAAACTGTTTTTT.

V usage is TRBV7-2 and J usage is TRBJ1-6; D is ambiguous. The germline gives CDR1 SGHTA, CDR2 FQGNSA. Between the trimmed V and J ends, which lost 2 bases and 7 bases, there was a span of 12 bases. The CDR3 is 15 residues long. The CDR3 loop reads CASSLNSPKNSPLHF. In DNA form, the CDR3 reads TGTGCCAGCAGCTTAAACTCTCCGAAGAATTCACCCCTCCACTTT.

This chain joins TRBV6-5 and TRBJ2-1; no definite D call. The V and J ends lost 9 bases and 0 bases respectively, with 12 bases between them. In germline, CDR1 is MNHEY, CDR2 SVGAGI. This CDR3 comprises 14 residues. The CDR3 region is CASQEISSYNEQFF. The CDR3 bases are TGTGCCAGTCAAGAAATCAGCTCCTACAATGAGCAGTTCTTC.

The chain has TRBV25-1 and TRBJ2-2; unclear D gene. The germline V gene encodes CDR1 MGHDK and CDR2 SYGVNS. The CDR3 runs 12 residues. Trimming stripped 9 bases from V and 1 base from J, with 6 bases between. CDR3 coding DNA: TGTGCCAGTAACGGGAACACCGGGGAGCTGTTTTTT. Protein product: CASNGNTGELFF.

The chain employs TRBV7-8 and TRBJ1-1; TRBD1 might be the D (6 bases). CDR3 length: 15 residues. From germline, CDR1 is SGHVS and CDR2 FQNEAQ. Trimming cost V 2 bases and J 1 base, with 11 bases left between them. The DNA of the CDR3 is TGTGCCAGCAGCTTAAGGGGACATACGAACACTGAAGCTTTCTTT. Protein: CASSLRGHTNTEAFF.

The CDR3 DNA reads as TGTGCCAGCAGGCTCAGGGTGGCCGGGACTGAAGCTTTCTTT. Protein sequence: CASRLRVAGTEAFF. The chain employs TRBV27 and TRBJ1-1; D perhaps matches TRBD1 (5 bases). V was pared by 6 bases and J by 5 bases, with 16 bases between. CDR1 and CDR2 (germline): MNHEY, SMNVEV (reference sequence). CDR3 length: 14 amino acids.

The chain recombines TRBV9 with TRBJ2-2; 8 nucleotides line up with TRBD1. CDR1 is SGDLS and CDR2 is YYNGEE in the germline V gene. The CDR3 has 19 residues. Trimming took 0 bases from V and 0 from J; bases not matched to a gene: 10. In nucleotides, the CDR3 is TGTGCCAGCAGCGTAGTAAACAGGGGGGAATGGGCGAACACCGGGGAGCTGTTTTTT. Translated: CASSVVNRGEWANTGELFF.

The chain combines TRBV6-5 with TRBJ2-7; maybe TRBD1 (6 bases). CDR3 length: 15 amino acids. Trimming shortened V by 3 bases and J by 0 bases, and 12 bases separated the two germline ends. CDR1 and CDR2 (germline): MNHEY, SVGAGI. This chain's CDR3 is CASSYGTLGSYEQYF. For the CDR3, the DNA is TGTGCCAGCAGTTATGGGACACTAGGCTCCTACGAGCAGTACTTC.

This clone was picked up a small number of times. The chain employs TRBV5-1 and TRBJ2-7, with 8 bases fitting TRBD1. Trimming cost V 4 bases and J 7 bases; bases outside gene matches: 13. This CDR3 has 15 amino acids. Looked up from germline, CDR1 is SGHRS and CDR2 is YFSETQ. The CDR3 is CASSRATGVRGEQYF. The DNA of the CDR3 is TGCGCCAGCAGCCGCGCGACAGGGGTGAGAGGGGAGCAGTACTTC.

The rearrangement uses TRBV19 and TRBJ2-1, with a weak D call TRBD1 (5 bases). The CDR3 sequence is 16 residues long. V was cut by 7 bases and J by 3 bases, with 19 bases left in between. Germline CDR1 reads LNHDA; CDR2 reads SQIVND (reference sequence). The CDR3 DNA follows: TGTGCCAGTACTCTGGGGCCTAACAAGGACTACAATGAGCAGTTCTTC. It specifies CASTLGPNKDYNEQFF.

The chain employs TRBV5-4 and TRBJ1-2; D gene unclear. Germline V lookup: CDR1 SGHNT, CDR2 YYREEE (reference sequence). The CDR3 is made up of 15 amino acids. V lost 1 base and J 1 base, leaving 11 bases between the germline ends. The CDR3: CASSLFRRNNYGYTF. The CDR3 coding sequence is TGTGCCAGCAGCTTGTTCCGCAGGAATAACTATGGCTACACCTTC.

Only one count was recorded for this clone. The same CDR3 is also encoded by other DNA sequences in this sample. V is TRBV3-1 (or the pseudogene TRBV3-2) and J is TRBJ2-7; tentative D call: TRBD2 (6 bases). This CDR3 spans 14 amino acids. V lost 4 bases and J lost 1, with 11 bases in between. Germline V gene sequence: CDR1 LGHDT, CDR2 YNNKEL (reference sequence). The CDR3 DNA follows: TGTGCCAGCAGCCCGACTAGTGGTTCCTACGAGCAGTACTTC. It specifies CASSPTSGSYEQYF.

The chain couples TRBV7-9 to TRBJ2-5, with a tentative D call TRBD1 (6 bases). There are 14 residues in the CDR3. From germline, CDR1 is SEHNR and CDR2 FQNEAQ (reference sequence). Trimming took 6 bases from V and 5 from J, leaving 16 bases between them. As DNA, the CDR3 is TGTGCCAGCAGGAGTACAGGGCCGGGGGAGACCCAGTACTTC. Protein: CASRSTGPGETQYF.